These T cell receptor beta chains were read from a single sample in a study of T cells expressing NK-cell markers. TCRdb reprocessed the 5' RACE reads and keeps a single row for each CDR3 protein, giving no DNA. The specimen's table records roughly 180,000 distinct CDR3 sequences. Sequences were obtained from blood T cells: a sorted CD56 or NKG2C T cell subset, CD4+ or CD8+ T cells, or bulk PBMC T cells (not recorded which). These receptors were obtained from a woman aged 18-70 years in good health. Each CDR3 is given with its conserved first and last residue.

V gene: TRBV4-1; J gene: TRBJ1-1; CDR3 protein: CASSEDANRVNTEAFF
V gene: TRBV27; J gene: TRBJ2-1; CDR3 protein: CASSFYDRGEQFF
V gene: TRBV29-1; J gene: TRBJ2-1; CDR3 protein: CRVGDRGFNEQFF
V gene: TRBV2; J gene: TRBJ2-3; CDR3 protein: CASSAQRGTDTQYF
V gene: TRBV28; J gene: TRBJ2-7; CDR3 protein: CASSFRGHPPYEQYF
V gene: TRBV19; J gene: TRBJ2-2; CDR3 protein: CASSRTGLVGELFF
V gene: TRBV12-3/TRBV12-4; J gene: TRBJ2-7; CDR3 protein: CASSFSGQGRPQYF
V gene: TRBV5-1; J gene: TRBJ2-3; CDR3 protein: CASSRGAGTSTDTQYF
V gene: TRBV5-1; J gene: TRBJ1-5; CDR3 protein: CASSLDGNEEPQHF
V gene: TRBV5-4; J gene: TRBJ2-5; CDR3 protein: CASSLIGSSGETQYF
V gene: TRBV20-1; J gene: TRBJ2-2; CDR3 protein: CSAPKAGTGELFF
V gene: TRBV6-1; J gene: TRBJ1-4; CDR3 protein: CASSRVTGPNEKLFF
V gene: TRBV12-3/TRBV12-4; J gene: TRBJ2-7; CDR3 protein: CASSPYHGGRGGYGEQYF
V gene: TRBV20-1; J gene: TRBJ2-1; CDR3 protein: CSASDRGVSSYNEQFF
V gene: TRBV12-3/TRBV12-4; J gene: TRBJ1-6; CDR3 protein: CASSHNRDSPLHF
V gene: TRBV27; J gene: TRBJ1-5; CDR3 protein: CASSLQGPTAQHF
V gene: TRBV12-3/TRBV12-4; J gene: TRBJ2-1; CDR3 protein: CASSFSGRSNEQFF
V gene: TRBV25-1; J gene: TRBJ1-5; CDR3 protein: CASSGNPSQPQHF
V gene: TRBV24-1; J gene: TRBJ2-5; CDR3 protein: CATSDPGTGKIQETQYF
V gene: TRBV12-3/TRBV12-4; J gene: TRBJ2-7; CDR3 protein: CASSPSGRFSSYEQYF
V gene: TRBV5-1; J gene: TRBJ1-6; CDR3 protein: CASSLLLAKQGNSPLHF
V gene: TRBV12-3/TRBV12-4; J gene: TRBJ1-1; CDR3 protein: CASSPMTGNTEAFF
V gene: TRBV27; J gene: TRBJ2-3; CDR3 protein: CASSLTGQGAYTQYF
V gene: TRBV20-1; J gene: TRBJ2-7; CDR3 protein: CSASTTIKQYF
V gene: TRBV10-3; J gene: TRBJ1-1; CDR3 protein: CAIGTSPNTEAFF
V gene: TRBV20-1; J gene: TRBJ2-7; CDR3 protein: CSARDIRSGGIREQYF
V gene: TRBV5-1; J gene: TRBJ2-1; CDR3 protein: CASGAWTDMNYNEQFF
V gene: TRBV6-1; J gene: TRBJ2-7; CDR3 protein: CASSPRTGGIYEQYF
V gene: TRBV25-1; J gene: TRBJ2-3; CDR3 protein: CASRLTSGGYTDTQYF
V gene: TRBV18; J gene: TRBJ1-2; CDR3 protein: CASSEGRGTYGYTF
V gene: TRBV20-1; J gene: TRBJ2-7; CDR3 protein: CSAGDRASPYEQYF
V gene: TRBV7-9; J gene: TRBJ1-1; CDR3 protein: CASSHRLSPRSDTEAFF
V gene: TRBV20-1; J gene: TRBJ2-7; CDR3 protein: CSARDLRGYEQYF
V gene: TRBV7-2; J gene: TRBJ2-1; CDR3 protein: CASSPRTSGFSYNEQFF
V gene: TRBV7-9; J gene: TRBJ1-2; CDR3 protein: CASSLTTGTGDLGYTF
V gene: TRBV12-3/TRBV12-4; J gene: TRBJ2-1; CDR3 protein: CASSSGRQGAYNEQFF
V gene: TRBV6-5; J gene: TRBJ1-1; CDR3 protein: CASSDSAEENRGFF
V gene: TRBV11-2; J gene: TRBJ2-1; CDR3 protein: CASSFTISGGGANEQFF
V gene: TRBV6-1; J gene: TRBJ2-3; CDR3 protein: CASMDRGRTDTQYF
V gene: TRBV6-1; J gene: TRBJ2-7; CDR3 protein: CASLGWGGNDYEQYF
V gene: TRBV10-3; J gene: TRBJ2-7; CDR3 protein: CAISEKGSSSYEQYF
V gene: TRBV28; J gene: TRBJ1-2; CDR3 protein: CASSQSGTGGSYTF
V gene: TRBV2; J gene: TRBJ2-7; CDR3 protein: CASSALRGPYEQYF
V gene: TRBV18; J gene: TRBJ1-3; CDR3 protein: CASSREVTGVTGNTIYF
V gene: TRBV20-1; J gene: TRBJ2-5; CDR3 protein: CSARSHRDGGETQYF
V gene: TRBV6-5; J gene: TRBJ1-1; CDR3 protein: CASSYSRTGDTEAFF
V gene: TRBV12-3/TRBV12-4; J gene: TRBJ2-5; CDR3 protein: CASSPRVAGDQETQYF
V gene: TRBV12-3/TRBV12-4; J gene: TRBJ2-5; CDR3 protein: CASRRPEEETQYF
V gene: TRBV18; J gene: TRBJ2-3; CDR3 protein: CASGLRGGVSPDTQYF
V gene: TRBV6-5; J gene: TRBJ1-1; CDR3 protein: CASSHGQGASNTEAFF
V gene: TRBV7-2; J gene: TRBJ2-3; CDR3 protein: CASSLGPMRRDTQYF